This T cell receptor beta chain was sequenced for a study of blood T cell repertoires in COVID-19. Study at large: Samples of COVID-19 (acute and convalescent) were obtained from the United States, Italy and Spain. From T cells, B-cell-depleted T cells, or PBMCs came the material, which was cDNA or gDNA.

Seattle cases were enrolled at active infection and followed longitudinally. TCRdb keeps only in-frame clones here, not all; method: immunoSEQ multiplex PCR. The table lists about 300,000 clones, approximately 92% of them singletons. Trimming removed 4 bases from V and 9 bases from J; junction bases left unmatched: 13. In germline, CDR1 is SGDLS, CDR2 YYNGEE. This CDR3 comprises 15 residues. The receptor was derived from a woman aged 25 to 45 with COVID-19, enrolled during active disease. This chain links TRBV9 with TRBJ2-1; TRBD1 agrees at 7 bases. Source material: peripheral blood. Written as DNA, the CDR3 is TGTGCCAGCAGCATAGGGACAGCTAATTGGATTGAGCAGTTCTTC. It yields the protein CASSIGTANWIEQFF.